This TCR beta chain stems from a study of control samples from healthy donors and cancer patients. Trimming at V came to 2 bases and at J to 4 bases, leaving 11 bases not matched to a gene. CDR3 size: 17 residues. Germline V gives CDR1 SGHRS, CDR2 YFSETQ. TCRdb keeps only in-frame clones here, not all; method: immunoSEQ multiplex PCR. The table records roughly 450,000 clones, 75% to 95% of them present only once. The sequencing sample was made of PBMCs. The clonotype was recovered from a man aged 40-49 years with head and neck cancer. The genes are TRBV5-1 and TRBJ2-3; 9 nucleotides align to TRBD1. CDR3 in DNA: TGCGCCAGCAGCTTTACCCCGGGACAGGGCGCCCCAGATACGCAGTATTTT. As protein: CASSFTPGQGAPDTQYF. The entire variable domain, with the rest obtained from reference TRBV5-1 and TRBJ2-3, is as follows: KAGVTQTPRYLIKTRGQQVTLSCSPISGHRSVSWYQQTPGQGLQFLFEYFSETQRNKGNFPGRFSGRQFSNSRSEMNVSTLELGDSALYLCASSFTPGQGAPDTQYFGPGTRLTVL.